The 29 T cell receptor beta chains reported below all come from one sample, sequenced in a study of blood T cell repertoires in COVID-19. The method was immunoSEQ multiplex PCR; TCRdb's version includes in-frame clones alone and lacks a portion of them. This sample has some 450,000 clones, with approximately 88% found just once. The sequenced sample consisted of peripheral blood. All receptors derive from a woman in her forties or fifties with COVID-19, enrolled during active disease.

The rearrangement links TRBV3-1 (or the pseudogene TRBV3-2) to TRBJ1-5; 10 nucleotides agree with TRBD1. Germline CDR1 LGHDT, CDR2 YNNKEL (reference sequence). After removal of 1 base from V and 5 bases from J, the junction contained 8 bases not matched to a gene. The CDR3 extends over 17 amino acids. CDR3 coding DNA: TGTGCCAGCAGCCAAGGGCTAGGACAGGGGGACGATCAGCCCCAGCATTTT. Its translation: CASSQGLGQGDDQPQHF.

The V and J genes are TRBV2 and TRBJ1-4; 9 bases agree with TRBD1. The CDR3 runs to 12 residues. Looked up from germline, CDR1 is SNHLY and CDR2 is FYNNEI. V lost 6 bases to trimming and J lost 14 bases; unmatched junction nucleotides: 7. CDR3 nucleotide sequence: TGTGCCAGCAGGGAGGGACAGGGATTTCTGTTTTTT. Translated, it gives CASREGQGFLFF. The complete variable domain, with remaining parts taken from reference TRBV2 and TRBJ1-4, reads EPEVTQTPSHQVTQMGQEVILRCVPISNHLYFYWYRQILGQKVEFLVSFYNNEISEKSEIFDDQFSVERPDGSNFTLKIRSTKLEDSAMYFCASREGQGFLFFGSGTQLSVL.

The J gene is TRBJ1-4, the V gene TRBV28; D is ambiguous. Germline V lookup: CDR1 MDHEN, CDR2 SYDVKM. V was clipped by 4 bases and J by 10 bases, with 13 bases between them. The CDR3 is made up of 13 amino acids. CDR3 DNA: TGTGCCAGCAGTTGGCCCGAGGAGGGAAAACTGTTTTTT. Translating it yields CASSWPEEGKLFF.

This clone was counted a single time. The chain employs TRBV29-1 and TRBJ1-3; no clear D gene. The CDR3 loop spans 11 amino acids. The germline V and J ends were trimmed by 6 bases and 4 bases, with 7 bases remaining between them. In germline, CDR1 is SQVTM, CDR2 ANQGSEA. CDR3 bases: TGCAGCGTCTTAACAGGAAACACCATATATTTT. Translation gives CSVLTGNTIYF.

This chain joins TRBV6-6 and TRBJ1-1; D gene uncertain. Germline V gene sequence: CDR1 MNHNY, CDR2 SVGAGI (reference sequence). V shed 2 bases and J shed 8 bases, with 6 bases lying between them. The CDR3 runs to 11 residues. In DNA, the CDR3 is TGTGCCAGCAGTTACGGCAGAGAAGCTTTCTTT. Protein: CASSYGREAFF.

This clone appeared once. The chain is built from TRBV6-6 and TRBJ1-4; D gene unclear. Per germline, CDR1 MNHNY and CDR2 SVGAGI (reference sequence). There are 15 residues in the CDR3. V lost 2 bases and J lost 0, with 7 bases in between. This chain's CDR3 is CASSYEAATNEKLFF. The CDR3 DNA follows: TGTGCCAGCAGTTACGAGGCAGCAACTAATGAAAAACTGTTTTTT.

This clone was detected once. This chain joins TRBV9 and TRBJ2-3, with 10 bases aligning to TRBD1. Looked up from germline, CDR1 is SGDLS and CDR2 is YYNGEE. CDR3 length equals 14 residues. V dropped 3 bases and J dropped 3; count of bases not matched to a gene: 1. Written as DNA, the CDR3 is TGTGCCAGCAGCGGGGGACAGGGGACAGATACGCAGTATTTT. Protein: CASSGGQGTDTQYF.

This clone was recorded only once. V usage is TRBV6-5 and J usage is TRBJ2-1; D perhaps matches TRBD1 (5 bases). The germline V gene has CDR1 MNHEY and CDR2 SVGAGI. This CDR3 contains 15 residues. The germline V and J ends were trimmed by 7 bases and 0 bases, with 13 bases remaining between them. CDR3 in DNA: TGTGCCAGCATGAAAAGGGGCCTCTCCTACAATGAGCAGTTCTTC. It specifies CASMKRGLSYNEQFF.

The chain joins TRBV5-1 to TRBJ1-1; D might be TRBD1 (6 bases). The CDR3 runs 16 residues. The germline CDR1 and CDR2 sequences are SGHRS and YFSETQ. Trimming shortened V by 0 bases and J by 1 base, and 13 bases separated the two germline ends. Written as DNA, the CDR3 is TGCGCCAGCAGCTTGGCCGTGGGGGCGACGAACACTGAAGCTTTCTTT. Protein sequence: CASSLAVGATNTEAFF.

The chain joins TRBV9 to TRBJ2-3; D may be TRBD2 (6 bases). CDR1 is SGDLS, CDR2 YYNGEE, per germline. The CDR3 is made up of 14 amino acids. The ends were cut back, 4 bases at V and 2 bases at J, with 11 bases in the middle. This CDR3 is CASSWGLTTDTQYF. In DNA, the CDR3 is TGTGCCAGCAGCTGGGGACTCACCACAGATACGCAGTATTTT.

The chain couples TRBV9 to TRBJ1-4; 7 bases fit TRBD1. V lost 4 bases, J lost 7 bases, and 10 bases stayed unmatched. This CDR3 region has 15 residues. Germline CDR1 SGDLS, CDR2 YYNGEE. CDR3 DNA: TGTGCCAGCAGCAAACGGACAGGAGGGGGTGAAAAACTGTTTTTT. Translation: CASSKRTGGGEKLFF. The whole variable domain, filled in from reference TRBV9 and TRBJ1-4, reads DSGVTQTPKHLITATGQRVTLRCSPRSGDLSVYWYQQSLDQGLQFLIQYYNGEERAKGNILERFSAQQFPDLHSELNLSSLELGDSALYFCASSKRTGGGEKLFFGSGTQLSVL.

The chain links TRBV5-6 to TRBJ1-2, with D unclear. The length of the CDR3 is 13 residues. Trimming cost V 2 bases and J 1 base, with 6 bases left between them. Germline loops: CDR1 SGHDT, CDR2 YYEEEE. The CDR3, as DNA: TGTGCCAGCAGCTTCCCCTTTAACTATGGCTACACCTTC. Translated, it gives CASSFPFNYGYTF. Full variable domain (remainder filled in from reference TRBV5-6 and TRBJ1-2): DAGVTQSPTHLIKTRGQQVTLRCSPKSGHDTVSWYQQALGQGPQFIFQYYEEEERQRGNFPDRFSGHQFPNYSSELNVNALLLGDSALYLCASSFPFNYGYTFGSGTRLTVV.

In this sample, this clone turned up once. The rearrangement links TRBV6-5 to TRBJ1-3; D is possibly TRBD1 (5 bases). V was cut by 6 bases and J by 2 bases, with 14 bases left in between. From germline, CDR1 is MNHEY and CDR2 SVGAGI. The CDR3 loop spans 15 amino acids. This chain's CDR3 is CASSRDDSPGNTIYF. As DNA, the CDR3 is TGTGCCAGCAGCCGAGATGACAGTCCTGGAAACACCATATATTTT.

The chain has TRBV28 and TRBJ2-2; the match to TRBD2 covers 7 bases. The CDR3 length is 12 residues. CDR1 is MDHEN and CDR2 is SYDVKM in the germline V gene. With 10 bases clipped from V and 7 bases from J, the junction kept 6 bases outside the gene matches. CDR3: CATPGLGGELFF. In DNA, the CDR3 is TGTGCCACCCCTGGACTAGGCGGGGAGCTGTTTTTT.

The chain is built from TRBV7-8 and TRBJ2-2; a possible D gene is TRBD2 (6 bases). The CDR3 contains 15 residues. Germline loops: CDR1 SGHVS, CDR2 FQNEAQ. Trimming removed 1 base from V and 3 bases from J, with 9 bases in between. CDR3 bases: TGTGCCAGCAGCTTAGTGTGGGGGGACACCGGGGAGCTGTTTTTT. It codes for CASSLVWGDTGELFF.

Here the CDR3 reads CAWSVQDNGNTIYF. In DNA, the CDR3 is TGTGCCTGGAGTGTACAAGACAATGGAAACACCATATATTTT. The chain links TRBV30 to TRBJ1-3, with D unresolved. CDR1 and CDR2 (germline): GTSNPN, SVGIG (reference sequence). Trimming removed 0 bases at V and 3 bases at J, with 9 bases between. There are 14 residues in the CDR3. Together with reference TRBV30 and TRBJ1-3, the CDR3 gives the full variable domain: SQTIHQWPATLVQPVGSPLSLECTVEGTSNPNLYWYRQAAGRGLQLLFYSVGIGQISSEVPQNLSASRPQDRQFILSSKKLLLSDSGFYLCAWSVQDNGNTIYFGEGSWLTVV.

The J gene is TRBJ1-4, the V gene TRBV5-4, with TRBD1 identical over 7 bases. CDR3 length equals 15 residues. V trimming: 3 bases; J trimming: 6 bases; junction bases outside the gene matches: 8. Germline values: CDR1 SGHNT, CDR2 YYREEE (reference sequence). The CDR3 DNA sequence: TGTGCCAGCAGCTCTATGACAGGGAAGGATGAAAAACTGTTTTTT. Translating it yields CASSSMTGKDEKLFF.

The V gene is TRBV5-3, the J gene TRBJ2-3; D possibly corresponds to TRBD1 (5 bases). TRBV5-3 is identified as an open reading frame with a role that is uncertain. The V end was cut by 4 bases, the J end by 1 base, with 16 bases between. The CDR3 is 16 amino acids. CDR3 in amino acids: CARSRPTIRGTDTQYF. The CDR3 nucleotides are TGTGCCAGAAGCAGACCGACCATCAGGGGCACAGATACGCAGTATTTT.

This clone appeared a single time. The rearrangement joins TRBV7-9 to TRBJ1-6; a weak D match, TRBD1 (6 bases). V dropped 4 bases and J dropped 3 bases, with 10 bases sitting between them. The CDR3 has 15 amino acids. Germline CDR1 SEHNR, CDR2 FQNEAQ (reference sequence). CDR3 nucleotides: TGTGCCAGCAGCTATTGGACAGACTATAATTCACCCCTCCACTTT. Translated: CASSYWTDYNSPLHF. The whole variable domain, remainder taken from reference TRBV7-9 and TRBJ1-6, is DTGVSQNPRHKITKRGQNVTFRCDPISEHNRLYWYRQTLGQGPEFLTYFQNEAQLEKSRLLSDRFSAERPKGSFSTLEIQRTEQGDSAMYLCASSYWTDYNSPLHFGNGTRLTVT.

CDR3 bases: TGTGCCAGCAGTTGGGGATCGGGACAGTTCACCTACGAGCAGTACTTC. Its translation: CASSWGSGQFTYEQYF. The chain carries TRBV27 and TRBJ2-7; the match to TRBD1 covers 7 bases. J gave up 2 bases and V 4 bases, and 11 bases lay outside the gene matches. Germline assignment: CDR1 MNHEY and CDR2 SMNVEV (reference sequence). This CDR3 has 16 amino acids.

The J gene is TRBJ1-5, the V gene TRBV18; unclear D gene. The V gene's germline CDR1 is KGHSH and CDR2 LQKENI. CDR3 length equals 13 residues. V was clipped by 3 bases and J by 6 bases, with 9 bases between them. The CDR3 nucleotides are TGTGCCAGCTCACCTCCGGGTCTTCAGCCCCAGCATTTT. Protein: CASSPPGLQPQHF.

There are a few counts of this clone. The chain links TRBV18 to TRBJ1-4, with D unresolved. The CDR3 has 14 amino acids. V lost 6 bases and J lost 10, with 18 bases in between. Germline assignment: CDR1 KGHSH and CDR2 LQKENI. The CDR3 sequence: CASSPDRDWGKLFF. For the CDR3, the DNA is TGTGCCAGCTCCCCCGACCGGGATTGGGGAAAACTGTTTTTT.

The J gene is TRBJ2-3, the V gene TRBV5-1; D ambiguous. The CDR3 is 13 residues long. Germline V gives CDR1 SGHRS, CDR2 YFSETQ. Trimming left V 4 bases short and J 3 bases short, with 9 bases between. The CDR3 bases are TGCGCCAGCAGCCCGACTGTAACAGATACGCAGTATTTT. Protein sequence: CASSPTVTDTQYF.

V usage is TRBV3-1 (or the pseudogene TRBV3-2) and J usage is TRBJ1-6; TRBD1 might be the D (5 bases). Germline CDR1 reads LGHDT; CDR2 reads YNNKEL (reference sequence). The CDR3 loop spans 17 amino acids. V lost 0 bases and J lost 8, with 17 bases in between. The CDR3 is CASSQDRAAGSDSPLHF. The CDR3 region has the DNA TGTGCCAGCAGCCAAGATCGCGCCGCAGGGTCAGATTCACCCCTCCACTTT.

This rearrangement joins TRBV10-1 to TRBJ1-6, with D hard to call. The germline V gene encodes CDR1 WNHNN and CDR2 SYGVQD (reference sequence). Trimming removed 3 bases from V and 7 bases from J, with 7 bases in between. CDR3 length: 13 residues. The CDR3: CASSDLRNSPLHF. The CDR3 nucleotides are TGCGCCAGCAGTGATCTGAGGAATTCACCCCTCCACTTT.

This clone appeared a single time. The chain uses TRBV5-1 and TRBJ1-4; D call uncertain. V was cut by 4 bases and J by 8 bases, with 12 bases left in between. Germline-derived CDR1 and CDR2 are SGHRS and YFSETQ. The CDR3 sequence is 13 residues long. The CDR3 spells CASSPPGGEKLFF. Written as DNA, the CDR3 is TGCGCCAGCAGCCCGCCGGGTGGGGAAAAACTGTTTTTT.

V gene TRBV7-8 combines with J gene TRBJ2-3; the D gene is possibly TRBD2 (7 bases). The germline V gene encodes CDR1 SGHVS and CDR2 FQNEAQ. The ends were cut back, 4 bases at V and 4 bases at J, with 12 bases in the middle. The CDR3 is 14 amino acids. This CDR3 reads CASSYGGGADTQYF. CDR3 in DNA: TGTGCCAGCAGCTATGGGGGGGGCGCAGATACGCAGTATTTT.

The rearrangement uses TRBV2 and TRBJ1-1, with 8 nucleotides matching TRBD1. The length of the CDR3 is 16 residues. CDR1 and CDR2 (germline): SNHLY, FYNNEI. With V trimmed by 2 bases and J by 1 base, 6 bases remained unmatched. CDR3 loop: CASSEQGAGWNTEAFF. In nucleotides, the CDR3 is TGTGCCAGCAGTGAACAGGGGGCGGGTTGGAACACTGAAGCTTTCTTT.

V usage is TRBV28 and J usage is TRBJ1-6, with 7 bases matching TRBD1. CDR3 length: 13 residues. Germline-derived CDR1 and CDR2 are MDHEN and SYDVKM. Trimming took 7 bases from V and 10 from J; bases not matched to a gene: 7. The DNA of the CDR3 is TGTGCCAGCACGGTAGGGGGCGGGTCACCCCTCCACTTT. Protein: CASTVGGGSPLHF.